This is a list of T cell receptor beta chains from one sample in a study of blood T cell repertoires in COVID-19. Some clones are missing from TCRdb's copy, which holds only in-frame ones; the method was immunoSEQ multiplex PCR. The sample yields about 150,000 clones, 70% to 90% seen once. The specimen was peripheral blood. The receptors were sampled from a man of 80 years or more with COVID-19, enrolled during active disease. Each CDR3 is given with its conserved first and last residue. The order of the fields is D gene, clone size, J gene, V gene, CDR3 DNA, CDR3 protein. A D gene is named only where the DNA matches it firmly. Some rows mark clone size as missing; the rest say once, few, many or name a class of expanded clone.

D: TRBD1; size: few; J: TRBJ1-2; V: TRBV15; DNA: TGTGCCACCAGCAGAGATGGGACAGTCACAAACTATGGCTACACCTTC; CDR3: CATSRDGTVTNYGYTF
D: -; size: -; J: TRBJ2-3; V: TRBV4-2; DNA: TGTGCCAGCAGCCACGAACAGGGTTCTAGCACAGATACGCAGTATTTT; CDR3: CASSHEQGSSTDTQYF
D: TRBD1; size: -; J: TRBJ1-3; V: TRBV3-1/TRBV3-2; DNA: TGTGCCAGCAGCCCCCGGACAGGGGAGAGAAACACCATATATTTT; CDR3: CASSPRTGERNTIYF
D: -; size: -; J: TRBJ2-1; V: TRBV6-2/TRBV6-3; DNA: TGTGCCAGCAGTTACGGGGACTTTCACAATGAGCAGTTCTTC; CDR3: CASSYGDFHNEQFF
D: TRBD1; size: -; J: TRBJ2-7; V: TRBV7-9; DNA: TGTGCCAGCAGCTTAGAGGGGGACAGGGGTGCCGAGCAGTACTTC; CDR3: CASSLEGDRGAEQYF
D: TRBD1; size: -; J: TRBJ2-7; V: TRBV7-3; DNA: TGTGCCAGCAGCCCCGGCGGACAGGCCTCCTACGAGCAGTACTTC; CDR3: CASSPGGQASYEQYF
D: TRBD1; size: -; J: TRBJ1-2; V: TRBV6-1; DNA: TGTGCCAGCAGTGAGGGACAGGGTTACTATGGCTACACCTTC; CDR3: CASSEGQGYYGYTF
D: -; size: -; J: TRBJ1-1; V: TRBV7-9; DNA: TGTGCCAGCAGCTTACTCGACAGGCCTGGTATAGCTTTCTTT; CDR3: CASSLLDRPGIAFF
D: -; size: -; J: TRBJ2-7; V: TRBV2; DNA: TGTGCCAGCAGGCTGGGGGGACCGACCTACGAGCAGTACTTC; CDR3: CASRLGGPTYEQYF
D: TRBD1; size: -; J: TRBJ1-2; V: TRBV19; DNA: TGTGCCAGTAGTCTCGACAGGGGGAATGGCTACACCTTC; CDR3: CASSLDRGNGYTF
D: TRBD1; size: -; J: TRBJ2-5; V: TRBV10-3; DNA: TGTGCCATCAGTGAGTCGGGGGACAGGGGAGAGACCCAGTACTTC; CDR3: CAISESGDRGETQYF
D: -; size: -; J: TRBJ1-4; V: TRBV15; DNA: TGTGCCACCAGCAGAGAAGGGGTTCTTGAAAAACTGTTTTTT; CDR3: CATSREGVLEKLFF
D: TRBD1; size: -; J: TRBJ2-2; V: TRBV10-3; DNA: TGTGCCACCGGGACAGTGAACACCGGGGAGCTGTTTTTT; CDR3: CATGTVNTGELFF
D: -; size: -; J: TRBJ1-4; V: TRBV7-8; DNA: TGTGCCAGCAGCCGGACGGACCTCAGGGAACTGTTTTTT; CDR3: CASSRTDLRELFF
D: TRBD1; size: -; J: TRBJ1-4; V: TRBV3-1/TRBV3-2; DNA: TGTGCCAGCAGGACCGGGACAGGGGGCGCGGCTAATGAAAAACTGTTTTTT; CDR3: CASRTGTGGAANEKLFF
D: -; size: few; J: TRBJ2-6; V: TRBV5-1; DNA: TGCGCCAGCAGCATAACTAGAACAGGGCCCAGCCCCGGGGCCAACGTCCTGACTTTC; CDR3: CASSITRTGPSPGANVLTF
D: -; size: -; J: TRBJ1-5; V: TRBV4-1; DNA: TGCGCCAGCAGCCAAGACAGGGAGGATGCGTTTACTAGCAATCAGCCCCAGCATTTT; CDR3: CASSQDREDAFTSNQPQHF
D: TRBD1; size: -; J: TRBJ1-6; V: TRBV6-2/TRBV6-3; DNA: TGTGCCAGCAGTCCCCTTGGACAGGGGGGTTCACCCCTCCACTTT; CDR3: CASSPLGQGGSPLHF
D: -; size: once; J: TRBJ2-1; V: TRBV6-5; DNA: TGTGCCAGCAGTTACCAAGGACCCCCCCGGGGCAATGAGCAGTTCTTC; CDR3: CASSYQGPPRGNEQFF
D: TRBD1; size: few; J: TRBJ1-6; V: TRBV7-8; DNA: TGTGCCAGCAGCCGAGGGGGGACAGATCTTTCACCCCTCCACTTT; CDR3: CASSRGGTDLSPLHF
D: -; size: -; J: TRBJ1-1; V: TRBV11-3; DNA: TGTGCCAGCAGTAGGGGATGGGGGAACACTGAAGCTTTCTTT; CDR3: CASSRGWGNTEAFF
D: TRBD1; size: -; J: TRBJ1-2; V: TRBV7-2; DNA: TGTGCCAGCACCCTCAGGGGGCCTTGGACAAGAAGCTATGGCTACACCTTC; CDR3: CASTLRGPWTRSYGYTF
D: TRBD1; size: few; J: TRBJ1-5; V: TRBV10-3; DNA: TGTGCCATCAGTCGGGACAGGGGGCCCAATCAGCCCCAGCATTTT; CDR3: CAISRDRGPNQPQHF
D: -; size: -; J: TRBJ1-4; V: TRBV2; DNA: TGTGCCAGCAGTGTCGGGACACTCGGTGAAAAACTGTTTTTT; CDR3: CASSVGTLGEKLFF
D: TRBD1; size: once; J: TRBJ2-7; V: TRBV5-1; DNA: TGCGCCAGCAGCTTCATGGCAGGGGGCGCCTACGAGCAGTACTTC; CDR3: CASSFMAGGAYEQYF
D: TRBD2; size: -; J: TRBJ2-5; V: TRBV3-1/TRBV3-2; DNA: TGTGCCAGCAGCCAAGTGGGGGGGGAGACCCAGTACTTC; CDR3: CASSQVGGETQYF
D: TRBD2; size: -; J: TRBJ2-5; V: TRBV5-1; DNA: TGCGCCAGCAGCTTGGTAGCGGGGGGGCCGGAGACCCAGTACTTC; CDR3: CASSLVAGGPETQYF
D: TRBD1; size: once; J: TRBJ1-5; V: TRBV7-9; DNA: TGTGCCAGCAGCTTCTCGACAGGGGCGACGGCCCAGCATTTT; CDR3: CASSFSTGATAQHF
D: -; size: -; J: TRBJ2-2; V: TRBV7-8; DNA: TGTGCCAGCAGCTTGCGAGTAAGAACCGGGGAGCTGTTTTTT; CDR3: CASSLRVRTGELFF
D: TRBD1; size: -; J: TRBJ2-2; V: TRBV5-1; DNA: TGCGCCAGCAGCCTGGACAGGGACCTGCCCGGGGAGCTGTTTTTT; CDR3: CASSLDRDLPGELFF
D: -; size: few; J: TRBJ1-5; V: TRBV7-9; DNA: TGTGCCAGCAGCAAAGGGGCGAACAATCAGCCCCAGCATTTT; CDR3: CASSKGANNQPQHF
D: TRBD2; size: once; J: TRBJ2-7; V: TRBV2; DNA: TGTGCCAGCACCCGAGGGGAATTTGCGGGGGGAGAGCAGTACTTC; CDR3: CASTRGEFAGGEQYF
D: TRBD1; size: -; J: TRBJ2-7; V: TRBV18; DNA: TGTGCCAGCTCACTGGGGACAGCAGACGAGCAGTACTTC; CDR3: CASSLGTADEQYF
D: TRBD1; size: -; J: TRBJ2-7; V: TRBV7-2; DNA: TGTGCCAGCAGCTCCCGGGACAGACCTGACGAGCAGTACTTC; CDR3: CASSSRDRPDEQYF
D: TRBD2; size: -; J: TRBJ2-2; V: TRBV4-2; DNA: TGTGCCAGCAGCTTGGGACTAGCGGGGGGGCCAGAGACCGGGGAGCTGTTTTTT; CDR3: CASSLGLAGGPETGELFF
D: -; size: -; J: TRBJ1-3; V: TRBV2; DNA: TGTGCCAGCAGAAAGAGCTCTGGAAACACCATATATTTT; CDR3: CASRKSSGNTIYF
D: -; size: -; J: TRBJ2-7; V: TRBV5-1; DNA: TGCGCCAGCAGCTTGATGACAGAGAGCTCCTACGAGCAGTACTTC; CDR3: CASSLMTESSYEQYF
D: -; size: -; J: TRBJ1-1; V: TRBV12-3/TRBV12-4; DNA: TGTGCCAGCGCCGTAGACACTGAAGCTTTCTTT; CDR3: CASAVDTEAFF
D: -; size: -; J: TRBJ1-3; V: TRBV19; DNA: TGTGCCAGCTCCTTCGGACACCTACTGAGCTCTGGAAACACCATATATTTT; CDR3: CASSFGHLLSSGNTIYF